The rows below give T cell receptor beta chains drawn from one sample of a study of T cell responses to AZD1222 COVID-19 vaccine. Only in-frame clones appear in the TCRdb table, and some are missing; sequencing was by immunoSEQ multiplex PCR. The repertoire includes about 97,000 clones, roughly 88% of them detected once, and 2.5% to 3% sits in the top ten. The specimen comprised peripheral blood, sampled on day 0 of AZD1222 vaccination. The receptors here all came from an adult in good health. Both conserved end residues are part of each CDR3. A D gene is named only where the DNA matches it firmly. Part of the rows lack a size; the others show once, few, many or a class for expanded clones.

v_call	j_call	d_call	clone_size	cdr3_nt	cdr3_aa
TRBV25-1	TRBJ1-4	-	-	TGTGCCAGCAGTGAATCCCTCAGGTCAACTAATGAAAAACTGTTTTTT	CASSESLRSTNEKLFF
TRBV9	TRBJ2-1	-	-	TGTGCCAGCAGCGTAGCGGGCGACTACAATGAGCAGTTCTTC	CASSVAGDYNEQFF
TRBV3-1/TRBV3-2	TRBJ1-1	-	-	TGTGCCAGCAGCCCAAACCATCCGAACACTGAAGCTTTCTTT	CASSPNHPNTEAFF
TRBV27	TRBJ2-1	-	-	TGTGCCAGCAGTTTTAGCGAGGTCAGGAATGAGCAGTTCTTC	CASSFSEVRNEQFF
TRBV3-1/TRBV3-2	TRBJ1-6	-	-	TGTGCCAGCAGCCAAGATTTGGAACCCCTCCACTTT	CASSQDLEPLHF
TRBV28	TRBJ2-7	-	-	TGTGCCAGCAGTTTACTAGGGTTGTTTTACGAGCAGTACTTC	CASSLLGLFYEQYF
TRBV11-3	TRBJ1-1	-	-	TGTGCCAGCAGCGGTCCCTACACTGAAGCTTTCTTT	CASSGPYTEAFF
TRBV12-3/TRBV12-4	TRBJ2-3	TRBD1	-	TGTGCCAGCAGTTTAAATGCAGGGGGAACGCAGTATTTT	CASSLNAGGTQYF
TRBV6-5	TRBJ1-5	TRBD1	-	TGTGCCAGCAGACCTGACAGGGGTGGCAATCAGCCCCAGCATTTT	CASRPDRGGNQPQHF
TRBV5-8	TRBJ1-2	-	-	TGTGCCAGCAGCTTGTTAGGAATCTATGGCTACACCTTC	CASSLLGIYGYTF
TRBV5-1	TRBJ2-7	TRBD1	-	TGCGCCAGCAGCTTGGAGGGGACAGGGCCCACTTACGAGCAGTACTTC	CASSLEGTGPTYEQYF
TRBV5-5	TRBJ2-3	-	-	TGTGCCAGCAGCCAGGGACACCGCACAGATACGCAGTATTTT	CASSQGHRTDTQYF
TRBV29-1	TRBJ1-2	TRBD1	once	TGCAGCGTTGCTTCTATAGAGAGGGGGCTCGGGTATGGCTACACCTTC	CSVASIERGLGYGYTF
TRBV30	TRBJ1-5	-	-	TGTGCCTGGAGTGTAAGGCAGGATCAGCCCCAGCATTTT	CAWSVRQDQPQHF
TRBV3-1/TRBV3-2	TRBJ2-3	-	-	TGTGCCAGCAGCCAAGCCCTAGGACTTGGTACGCAGTATTTT	CASSQALGLGTQYF
TRBV19	TRBJ1-2	TRBD1	-	TGTGCCAGTAGAGAACAGGGGGCGTCCTATGGCTACACCTTC	CASREQGASYGYTF
TRBV5-1	TRBJ2-2	TRBD1	-	TGCGCCAGCAGCCGAGGACAGGGGAATACCGGGGAGCTGTTTTTT	CASSRGQGNTGELFF
TRBV3-1/TRBV3-2	TRBJ2-7	-	-	TGTGCCAGCAGCCTGGGTCAGGGCCAGCAGTACTTC	CASSLGQGQQYF
TRBV3-1/TRBV3-2	TRBJ1-2	-	-	TGTGCCAGCAGCCAAGACCAGGGATCGTATGGCTACACCTTC	CASSQDQGSYGYTF
TRBV7-2	TRBJ2-7	TRBD1	-	TGTGCCAGCAGCTCGAGACAGGGGCAATTCTACGAGCAGTACTTC	CASSSRQGQFYEQYF
TRBV30	TRBJ1-3	-	-	TGTGCCTGGACCAAGGAGGTTAACTCTGGAAACACCATATATTTT	CAWTKEVNSGNTIYF
TRBV4-2	TRBJ1-1	-	-	TGTGCCAGCGGTCTGACTGCGTACGAAGCTTTCTTT	CASGLTAYEAFF
TRBV4-3	TRBJ1-1	-	-	TGCGCCAGCAGCCCGATGGGGGTGAACACTGAAGCTTTCTTT	CASSPMGVNTEAFF
TRBV2	TRBJ1-2	-	once	TGTGCCAGCAGCCCGCAAGAGGCAGGGAATGGCTACACCTTC	CASSPQEAGNGYTF